This record concerns one T cell receptor (beta chain) sequence. Its antigen is still unknown. Generated by immunoSEQ multiplex PCR, the TCRdb table keeps only in-frame clones and is missing some. The data contain about 45,000 clones, roughly 89% of them singletons. Germline assignment: CDR1 SGHNT and CDR2 YYREEE (reference sequence). Between the trimmed V and J ends, which lost 0 bases and 7 bases, there was a span of 13 bases. CDR3 length: 15 residues. This sample is part of a study of T cell responses to AZD1222 COVID-19 vaccine. Study results and caveats: Researchers took repertoire samples only after the peak T cell response had come. Increases in Spike-specific TCR breadth and depth were seen after two AZD1222 doses.

This receptor was taken from an adult who received the AZD1222 COVID-19 vaccine. Sequenced here: peripheral blood, sampled 28 days after the second AZD1222 dose. The chain uses TRBV5-4 and TRBJ1-4; unclear D gene. CDR3 amino acids: CASSLEGDRGEKLFF. The CDR3 DNA is TGTGCCAGCAGCTTGGAGGGCGATCGAGGTGAAAAACTGTTTTTT.